These T cell receptor beta chains were read from a single sample in a study of T cell clones after liver transplantation. Sequencing was performed with immunoSEQ multiplex PCR; in TCRdb, only in-frame clones are kept and a portion is missing. This sample yields 25,000 to 35,000 clones, of which around 94% are seen a single time; roughly a quarter belongs to the top ten. The sequences come from CD8+ T cells from blood, collected 12 months after liver transplant. All receptors come from a human patient who received a liver transplant. Some T cells could come from the graft donor. The CDR3 runs from the conserved cysteine through the conserved F or W. A D gene is named only where the DNA matches it firmly. Clone size, where shown, is once, few, many, or a class for clones that have expanded.

CDR3 length: 14
J gene: TRBJ2-5
V gene: TRBV7-9
D gene: NA
clone size: NA
CDR3 protein: CASSPPLGVETQYF
CDR3 DNA: TGTGCCAGCAGCCCCCCCCTTGGTGTCGAGACCCAGTACTTC

CDR3 length: 15
J gene: TRBJ2-7
V gene: TRBV27
D gene: TRBD1
clone size: NA
CDR3 protein: CASSLTGPAVYEQYF
CDR3 DNA: TGTGCCAGCAGTTTGACAGGGCCGGCAGTTTACGAGCAGTACTTC

CDR3 length: 13
J gene: TRBJ2-3
V gene: TRBV30
D gene: TRBD2
clone size: NA
CDR3 protein: CAWQRGSTDTQYF
CDR3 DNA: TGTGCCTGGCAGCGGGGTAGCACAGATACGCAGTATTTT

CDR3 length: 14
J gene: TRBJ2-1
V gene: TRBV13
D gene: TRBD2
clone size: NA
CDR3 protein: CASSPGLGSNEQFF
CDR3 DNA: TGTGCCAGCAGCCCCGGACTAGGATCCAATGAGCAGTTCTTC

CDR3 length: 16
J gene: TRBJ2-7
V gene: TRBV7-6
D gene: NA
clone size: NA
CDR3 protein: CASSLAAEPTSYEQYF
CDR3 DNA: TGTGCCAGCAGCTTAGCCGCAGAGCCAACGTCCTACGAGCAGTACTTC

CDR3 length: 18
J gene: TRBJ2-3
V gene: TRBV7-9
D gene: TRBD2
clone size: NA
CDR3 protein: CASRGPGLARKNTDTQYF
CDR3 DNA: TGTGCCAGCAGAGGACCGGGACTAGCCCGAAAAAACACAGATACGCAGTATTTT

CDR3 length: 15
J gene: TRBJ1-4
V gene: TRBV27
D gene: TRBD1
clone size: NA
CDR3 protein: CASSNLGQINEKLFF
CDR3 DNA: TGTGCCAGCAGTAACCTGGGACAGATAAATGAAAAACTGTTTTTT

CDR3 length: 14
J gene: TRBJ2-1
V gene: TRBV7-3
D gene: TRBD1
clone size: NA
CDR3 protein: CASSPGQGRNEQFF
CDR3 DNA: TGTGCCAGCAGCCCCGGACAGGGGCGCAATGAGCAGTTCTTC

CDR3 length: 12
J gene: TRBJ2-3
V gene: TRBV27
D gene: NA
clone size: once
CDR3 protein: CASATSTDTQYF
CDR3 DNA: TGTGCCAGCGCCACTAGCACAGATACGCAGTATTTT

CDR3 length: 13
J gene: TRBJ2-7
V gene: TRBV2
D gene: NA
clone size: NA
CDR3 protein: CASKDGRYDEQYF
CDR3 DNA: TGTGCCAGCAAGGACGGAAGATACGACGAGCAGTACTTC

CDR3 length: 16
J gene: TRBJ1-5
V gene: TRBV7-9
D gene: NA
clone size: NA
CDR3 protein: CASSKGFQGSNQPQHF
CDR3 DNA: TGTGCCAGCAGCAAAGGATTCCAGGGGAGCAATCAGCCCCAGCATTTT

CDR3 length: 16
J gene: TRBJ2-7
V gene: TRBV6-1
D gene: TRBD2
clone size: NA
CDR3 protein: CASSEPWTSGHYEQYF
CDR3 DNA: TGTGCCAGCAGTGAACCATGGACTAGCGGGCACTACGAGCAGTACTTC

CDR3 length: 15
J gene: TRBJ2-5
V gene: TRBV21-1
D gene: NA
clone size: once
CDR3 protein: CASSKGQGAWETQYF
CDR3 DNA: TGTGCCAGCAGCAAAGGACAGGGGGCATGGGAGACCCAGTACTTC

CDR3 length: 17
J gene: TRBJ2-3
V gene: TRBV4-2
D gene: TRBD2
clone size: NA
CDR3 protein: CASSQDLEREGTDTQYF
CDR3 DNA: TGTGCCAGCAGCCAAGATCTGGAGCGGGAGGGGACAGATACGCAGTATTTT

CDR3 length: 13
J gene: TRBJ2-7
V gene: TRBV7-3
D gene: NA
clone size: NA
CDR3 protein: CASSRGGAYEQYF
CDR3 DNA: TGTGCCAGCAGCCGGGGTGGGGCCTACGAGCAGTACTTC

CDR3 length: 16
J gene: TRBJ2-3
V gene: TRBV27
D gene: TRBD2
clone size: NA
CDR3 protein: CASSRSRLAVTDTQYF
CDR3 DNA: TGTGCCAGCAGTAGGTCCCGGCTAGCGGTCACAGATACGCAGTATTTT

CDR3 length: 13
J gene: TRBJ2-7
V gene: TRBV29-1
D gene: NA
clone size: few
CDR3 protein: CSVEGGTSYEQYF
CDR3 DNA: TGCAGCGTTGAAGGCGGAACATCCTACGAGCAGTACTTC

CDR3 length: 12
J gene: TRBJ1-3
V gene: TRBV21-1
D gene: NA
clone size: NA
CDR3 protein: CASLTKPNTIYF
CDR3 DNA: TGTGCCAGCCTGACGAAGCCAAACACCATATATTTT

CDR3 length: 14
J gene: TRBJ2-7
V gene: TRBV5-1
D gene: TRBD2
clone size: NA
CDR3 protein: CASSLAGGSYEQYF
CDR3 DNA: TGCGCCAGCAGCTTGGCGGGAGGTTCTTACGAGCAGTACTTC

CDR3 length: 15
J gene: TRBJ2-7
V gene: TRBV6-5
D gene: NA
clone size: NA
CDR3 protein: CASSYTPGESYEQYF
CDR3 DNA: TGTGCCAGCAGTTATACTCCCGGGGAATCCTACGAGCAGTACTTC

CDR3 length: 17
J gene: TRBJ2-7
V gene: TRBV5-6
D gene: TRBD2
clone size: NA
CDR3 protein: CASSLPPWLAEQDEQYF
CDR3 DNA: TGTGCCAGCAGCTTGCCCCCTTGGCTAGCGGAACAAGACGAGCAGTACTTC

CDR3 length: 12
J gene: TRBJ1-1
V gene: TRBV30
D gene: NA
clone size: few
CDR3 protein: CAWSRVGTEAFF
CDR3 DNA: TGTGCCTGGAGCAGGGTAGGAACTGAAGCTTTCTTT

CDR3 length: 13
J gene: TRBJ2-3
V gene: TRBV2
D gene: NA
clone size: NA
CDR3 protein: CASVGRRDGGQYF
CDR3 DNA: TGTGCCAGTGTCGGGCGGCGGGATGGAGGGCAGTATTTT

CDR3 length: 13
J gene: TRBJ1-3
V gene: TRBV6-1
D gene: NA
clone size: NA
CDR3 protein: CASGDRAGNTIYF
CDR3 DNA: TGTGCCAGCGGCGACCGGGCTGGAAACACCATATATTTT

CDR3 length: 15
J gene: TRBJ2-2
V gene: TRBV29-1
D gene: TRBD2
clone size: NA
CDR3 protein: CSVETQREGTGELFF
CDR3 DNA: TGCAGCGTTGAGACCCAGCGGGAGGGCACCGGGGAGCTGTTTTTT

CDR3 length: 16
J gene: TRBJ2-7
V gene: TRBV14
D gene: NA
clone size: NA
CDR3 protein: CASSQRIGTASYEQYF
CDR3 DNA: TGTGCCAGCAGCCAAAGAATTGGGACGGCTTCCTACGAGCAGTACTTC

CDR3 length: 13
J gene: TRBJ2-7
V gene: TRBV30
D gene: TRBD2
clone size: NA
CDR3 protein: CAWGTSGSYEQYF
CDR3 DNA: TGTGCCTGGGGGACTAGCGGCTCCTACGAGCAGTACTTC

CDR3 length: 16
J gene: TRBJ2-2
V gene: TRBV7-9
D gene: NA
clone size: NA
CDR3 protein: CAIHSGGDGGTGELFF
CDR3 DNA: TGTGCCATCCACTCTGGCGGTGACGGGGGCACCGGGGAGCTGTTTTTT

CDR3 length: 15
J gene: TRBJ1-1
V gene: TRBV11-2
D gene: NA
clone size: NA
CDR3 protein: CASSFGWGEDTEAFF
CDR3 DNA: TGTGCCAGCAGCTTTGGCTGGGGGGAGGACACTGAAGCTTTCTTT

CDR3 length: 16
J gene: TRBJ1-6
V gene: TRBV5-6
D gene: NA
clone size: NA
CDR3 protein: CASSFNTGTPRTPLHF
CDR3 DNA: TGTGCCAGCAGCTTTAATACCGGGACTCCACGAACACCCCTCCACTTT

CDR3 length: 15
J gene: TRBJ2-1
V gene: TRBV9
D gene: TRBD2
clone size: NA
CDR3 protein: CASSPAGVPYNEQFF
CDR3 DNA: TGTGCCAGCAGCCCCGCGGGGGTACCTTACAATGAGCAGTTCTTC

CDR3 length: 12
J gene: TRBJ2-1
V gene: TRBV7-2
D gene: NA
clone size: NA
CDR3 protein: CASSLPGPEQFF
CDR3 DNA: TGTGCCAGCAGCTTACCAGGGCCTGAGCAGTTCTTC

CDR3 length: 17
J gene: TRBJ1-5
V gene: TRBV28
D gene: NA
clone size: medium-sized
CDR3 protein: CASSLLGEAPLDQPQHF
CDR3 DNA: TGTGCCAGCAGCCTCCTGGGAGAGGCGCCACTGGATCAGCCCCAGCATTTT

CDR3 length: 14
J gene: TRBJ2-1
V gene: TRBV7-9
D gene: TRBD1
clone size: NA
CDR3 protein: CASSPRDRGPEQFF
CDR3 DNA: TGTGCCAGCAGCCCAAGAGACAGGGGGCCTGAGCAGTTCTTC

CDR3 length: 16
J gene: TRBJ1-2
V gene: TRBV27
D gene: TRBD1
clone size: NA
CDR3 protein: CASSFNPTGGANGYTF
CDR3 DNA: TGTGCCAGCAGTTTCAACCCGACAGGGGGCGCCAATGGCTACACCTTC

CDR3 length: 15
J gene: TRBJ2-5
V gene: TRBV7-2
D gene: NA
clone size: NA
CDR3 protein: CASSLAGSYAETQYF
CDR3 DNA: TGTGCCAGCAGCTTAGCTGGGAGTTACGCAGAGACCCAGTACTTC

CDR3 length: 15
J gene: TRBJ2-5
V gene: TRBV7-2
D gene: NA
clone size: NA
CDR3 protein: CASSLRSLLQETQYF
CDR3 DNA: TGTGCCAGCAGCTTACGCTCCCTCCTACAAGAGACCCAGTACTTC

CDR3 length: 11
J gene: TRBJ2-7
V gene: TRBV7-9
D gene: NA
clone size: NA
CDR3 protein: CASSLDYEQYF
CDR3 DNA: TGTGCCAGCAGCTTGGACTACGAGCAGTACTTC

CDR3 length: 14
J gene: TRBJ1-2
V gene: TRBV13
D gene: NA
clone size: few
CDR3 protein: CASSLGGVVYGYTF
CDR3 DNA: TGTGCCAGCAGCTTAGGCGGGGTTGTCTATGGCTACACCTTC

CDR3 length: 13
J gene: TRBJ2-1
V gene: TRBV6-4
D gene: NA
clone size: once
CDR3 protein: CASSPGSYNEQFF
CDR3 DNA: TGTGCCAGCAGTCCCGGGTCCTACAATGAGCAGTTCTTC

CDR3 length: 17
J gene: TRBJ2-4
V gene: TRBV9
D gene: NA
clone size: NA
CDR3 protein: CASSERVASEKGDIQYF
CDR3 DNA: TGTGCCAGCAGCGAACGGGTGGCTTCAGAGAAGGGGGACATTCAGTACTTC

CDR3 length: 14
J gene: TRBJ1-1
V gene: TRBV5-1
D gene: NA
clone size: NA
CDR3 protein: CASSLFRGGTEAFF
CDR3 DNA: TGCGCCAGCAGCTTGTTTAGGGGTGGGACTGAAGCTTTCTTT

CDR3 length: 14
J gene: TRBJ1-5
V gene: TRBV27
D gene: TRBD1
clone size: NA
CDR3 protein: CASSPGQAMQPQHF
CDR3 DNA: TGTGCCAGCAGTCCCGGACAGGCGATGCAGCCCCAGCATTTT

CDR3 length: 14
J gene: TRBJ2-5
V gene: TRBV28
D gene: NA
clone size: NA
CDR3 protein: CASSFWNGEETQYF
CDR3 DNA: TGTGCCAGCAGTTTTTGGAACGGGGAAGAGACCCAGTACTTC

CDR3 length: 15
J gene: TRBJ2-1
V gene: TRBV4-3
D gene: NA
clone size: NA
CDR3 protein: CASQRSPDPYNEQFF
CDR3 DNA: TGCGCCAGCCAACGGTCCCCGGACCCCTACAATGAGCAGTTCTTC

CDR3 length: 14
J gene: TRBJ1-2
V gene: TRBV7-2
D gene: NA
clone size: NA
CDR3 protein: CASSPPGANYGYTF
CDR3 DNA: TGTGCCAGCAGCCCCCCGGGAGCTAACTATGGCTACACCTTC

CDR3 length: 14
J gene: TRBJ2-4
V gene: TRBV18
D gene: NA
clone size: NA
CDR3 protein: CASTPTVAKNIQYF
CDR3 DNA: TGTGCCAGCACCCCTACTGTAGCCAAAAACATTCAGTACTTC

CDR3 length: 13
J gene: TRBJ1-1
V gene: TRBV6-5
D gene: NA
clone size: NA
CDR3 protein: CASSYGGTTEAFF
CDR3 DNA: TGTGCCAGCAGTTACGGGGGGACAACTGAAGCTTTCTTT

CDR3 length: 16
J gene: TRBJ2-1
V gene: TRBV11-2
D gene: TRBD2
clone size: NA
CDR3 protein: CASSPGLAGGGNEQFF
CDR3 DNA: TGTGCCAGCAGCCCCGGACTAGCGGGAGGGGGTAATGAGCAGTTCTTC

CDR3 length: 15
J gene: TRBJ2-4
V gene: TRBV7-9
D gene: TRBD1
clone size: NA
CDR3 protein: CASSMTGNAKNIQYF
CDR3 DNA: TGTGCCAGCAGCATGACAGGGAACGCCAAAAACATTCAGTACTTC

CDR3 length: 16
J gene: TRBJ2-6
V gene: TRBV4-1
D gene: TRBD2
clone size: NA
CDR3 protein: CATLSGSGAGANVLTF
CDR3 DNA: TGCGCCACCTTAAGCGGGAGTGGTGCTGGGGCCAACGTCCTGACTTTC

CDR3 length: 13
J gene: TRBJ1-1
V gene: TRBV11-2
D gene: NA
clone size: NA
CDR3 protein: CASSSGGSTEAFF
CDR3 DNA: TGTGCCAGCAGCTCGGGGGGATCCACTGAAGCTTTCTTT

CDR3 length: 14
J gene: TRBJ1-1
V gene: TRBV7-9
D gene: NA
clone size: NA
CDR3 protein: CASSSRDENTEAFF
CDR3 DNA: TGTGCCAGCAGCTCGAGGGACGAGAACACTGAAGCTTTCTTT

CDR3 length: 16
J gene: TRBJ2-1
V gene: TRBV27
D gene: NA
clone size: NA
CDR3 protein: CASSLGSGSSYNEQFF
CDR3 DNA: TGTGCCAGCAGTTTAGGATCCGGGAGCTCCTACAATGAGCAGTTCTTC

CDR3 length: 13
J gene: TRBJ1-1
V gene: TRBV27
D gene: NA
clone size: NA
CDR3 protein: CASSFMGNTEAFF
CDR3 DNA: TGTGCCAGCAGTTTTATGGGAAACACTGAAGCTTTCTTT